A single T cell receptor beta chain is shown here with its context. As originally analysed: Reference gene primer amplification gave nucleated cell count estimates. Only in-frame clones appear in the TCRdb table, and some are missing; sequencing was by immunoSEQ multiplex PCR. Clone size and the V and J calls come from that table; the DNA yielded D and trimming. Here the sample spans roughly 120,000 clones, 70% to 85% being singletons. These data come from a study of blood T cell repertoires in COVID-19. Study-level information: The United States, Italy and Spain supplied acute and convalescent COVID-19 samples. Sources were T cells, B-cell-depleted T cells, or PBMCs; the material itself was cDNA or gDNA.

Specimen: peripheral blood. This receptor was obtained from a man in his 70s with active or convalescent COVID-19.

CDR3 sequence: CASSLTRGRYEQYF. In DNA form, the CDR3 reads TGTGCCAGCAGTTTGACCAGGGGGCGATACGAGCAGTACTTC. This chain uses TRBV28 with TRBJ2-7, with 8 bases fitting TRBD1. The CDR3 spans 14 residues. J lost 4 bases, V lost 3 bases, and 5 bases had no gene match. Germline V gene lookup returns CDR1 MDHEN and CDR2 SYDVKM.